One and the same sample provided the 26 T cell receptor beta chains below, sequenced in a study of T cells in Graves' hyperthyroidism and ophthalmopathy. TCR beta CDR3 regions were amplified from RNA. HTBI primers were the set used in a first-round RT-PCR of the TCR CDR3. TCRdb analysed the multiplex PCR reads with MiXCR anew, one entry per CDR3 protein. The table has around 340,000 distinct CDR3 sequences, roughly a fifth seen once. The specimen sequenced was blood. These receptors originate from a woman aged 45-59 years with Graves' hyperthyroidism.

This sequence joins TRBV28 and TRBJ1-6; D is possibly TRBD1 (5 bases). This CDR3 has 15 amino acids. Trimming removed 5 bases from V and 7 bases from J, with 15 bases in between. Germline V gives CDR1 MDHEN, CDR2 SYDVKM. CDR3: CASSALGEPNSPLHF. CDR3 bases: TGTGCCAGCAGTGCGTTAGGGGAGCCAAATTCACCCCTCCACTTT.

This clonotype was detected ten times or more. The rearrangement links TRBV20-1 to TRBJ2-1; 11 bases fit TRBD2. The J segment lost 0 bases and the V segment lost 3 bases, leaving 10 bases of the junction unmatched. This CDR3 contains 18 residues. The germline V gene encodes CDR1 DFQATT and CDR2 SNEGSKA (reference sequence). DNA of the CDR3: TGCAGTGCTAGGCTGCTAGCGGGGGGCTTGAGCTCCTACAATGAGCAGTTCTTC. Its translation is CSARLLAGGLSSYNEQFF.

This clonotype was observed a few times. The gene calls are TRBV14 and TRBJ1-1; no reliable D call. From germline, CDR1 is SGHDN and CDR2 FVKESK. V lost 2 bases and J 10 bases, leaving 14 bases between the germline ends. The CDR3 has 13 amino acids. The chain's CDR3 is CASSQQKANGAFF. In nucleotides, the CDR3 is TGTGCCAGCAGCCAACAAAAGGCAAATGGAGCTTTCTTT.

This clonotype was seen ten or more times. The rearrangement links TRBV30 to TRBJ1-3; D is unclear. Per germline, CDR1 GTSNPN and CDR2 SVGIG (reference sequence). Trimming shortened V by 5 bases and J by 2 bases, and 19 bases separated the two germline ends. The CDR3 extends over 16 amino acids. In DNA, the CDR3 is TGTGCCTGGGCCCCTTTAGCATCCCGGACTGGAAACACCATATATTTT. This codes for CAWAPLASRTGNTIYF. Based on the CDR3 plus reference TRBV30 and TRBJ1-3, the full variable domain is SQTIHQWPATLVQPVGSPLSLECTVEGTSNPNLYWYRQAAGRGLQLLFYSVGIGQISSEVPQNLSASRPQDRQFILSSKKLLLSDSGFYLCAWAPLASRTGNTIYFGEGSWLTVV.

J is TRBJ2-6 and V is TRBV14; D is undetermined. Germline CDR1 is SGHDN and CDR2 is FVKESK. CDR3 length equals 14 residues. Trimming removed 2 bases at V and 6 bases at J, with 8 bases between. The DNA of the CDR3 is TGTGCCAGCAGCCAAAAGGTCTCGGCCAACGTCCTGACTTTC. The encoded protein is CASSQKVSANVLTF.

The rearrangement joins TRBV2 to TRBJ2-1; 7 bases fit TRBD2. J lost 6 bases, V lost 6 bases, and 11 bases had no gene match. The CDR3 consists of 15 residues. Germline CDR1 SNHLY, CDR2 FYNNEI. DNA for the CDR3: TGTGCCAGCAGCTTAGCTAGCGGCCTCTTCAATGAGCAGTTCTTC. It translates to CASSLASGLFNEQFF.

There are a few counts of this clonotype. V gene TRBV20-1 combines with J gene TRBJ2-5; D is uncertain. The CDR3 is 12 amino acids. V lost 7 bases, J lost 4 bases, and 13 bases lay in between. Germline values: CDR1 DFQATT, CDR2 SNEGSKA (reference sequence). The CDR3 DNA reads as TGCAGTGGCGGTTCTGTAGGAGAGACCCAGTACTTC. This sequence encodes CSGGSVGETQYF.

This clonotype was seen at least ten times. The V call is TRBV28, the J call TRBJ2-7, with D unclear. Looked up from germline, CDR1 is MDHEN and CDR2 is SYDVKM. The CDR3 sequence is 14 residues long. Deletions cut 1 base from V and 0 bases from J, with 7 bases between. This CDR3 is CASSLYGDSYEQYF. DNA for the CDR3: TGTGCCAGCAGTTTATACGGAGACTCCTACGAGCAGTACTTC.

Of note for this clonotype: The junction and the germline gene differ at one end; a read error may be behind it. This chain joins TRBV5-1 and TRBJ2-7; the D gene is possibly TRBD2 (5 bases). The CDR3 runs to 14 residues. From germline, CDR1 is SGHRS and CDR2 YFSETQ. CDR3 in DNA: TGCGCCAGCAGCCTCGGACTGAATTCCTACGAGCAGTGCTTC. Its protein product is CASSLGLNSYEQCF.

This clonotype was observed at least ten times. The J gene is TRBJ2-1, the V gene TRBV7-8, with D perhaps assigned TRBD1 or TRBD2 (5 bases each). The CDR3 totals 16 residues. V shed 5 bases and J shed 3 bases, with 17 bases lying between them. Looked up from germline, CDR1 is SGHVS and CDR2 is FQNEAQ. The CDR3: CASSPQRGPSYNEQFF. For the CDR3, the DNA is TGTGCCAGCAGCCCCCAGAGGGGTCCGAGCTACAATGAGCAGTTCTTC. Full variable domain (remainder filled in from reference TRBV7-8 and TRBJ2-1): GAGVSQSPRYKVAKRGQDVALRCDPISGHVSLFWYQQALGQGPEFLTYFQNEAQLDKSGLPSDRFFAERPEGSVSTLKIQRTQQEDSAVYLCASSPQRGPSYNEQFFGPGTRLTVL.

In its sample, this clonotype was seen many times. The chain employs TRBV18 and TRBJ2-5; TRBD1 might be the D (5 bases). Germline assignment: CDR1 KGHSH and CDR2 LQKENI. This CDR3 contains 14 residues. V lost 1 base and J lost 1, with 7 bases in between. Written as DNA, the CDR3 is TGTGCCAGCTCACCACGACAGATCCAAGAGACCCAGTACTTC. The encoded protein is CASSPRQIQETQYF.

This clonotype was counted at least ten times. The V gene is TRBV11-2, the J gene TRBJ2-7; the D gene is possibly TRBD2 (6 bases). Between the trimmed V and J ends, which lost 5 bases and 0 bases, there was a span of 14 bases. This CDR3 comprises 15 residues. Germline values: CDR1 SGHAT, CDR2 FQNNGV. The CDR3 nucleotides read TGTGCCAGCAGCACGGCAGCGGGTTTCTCCTACGAGCAGTACTTC. Its protein is CASSTAAGFSYEQYF.

This clonotype showed up many times. The chain combines TRBV27 with TRBJ2-1; D is unresolved. Trimming took 6 bases from V and 7 from J, leaving 10 bases between them. The CDR3 covers 12 residues. In germline, CDR1 is MNHEY, CDR2 SMNVEV (reference sequence). CDR3 loop: CASSNWGNEQFF. The CDR3 coding sequence is TGTGCCAGCAGCAATTGGGGAAATGAGCAGTTCTTC.

This clonotype has at least ten counts. The rearrangement uses TRBV29-1 and TRBJ2-3; a weak D match, TRBD2 (6 bases). V was clipped by 6 bases and J by 2 bases, with 12 bases between them. The CDR3 is 13 amino acids. Germline-derived CDR1 and CDR2 are SQVTM and ANQGSEA. Here the CDR3 DNA reads TGCAGCGTGGGAGGACCCCCCACAGATACGCAGTATTTT. Translated, it gives CSVGGPPTDTQYF.

The chain links TRBV12-3 or TRBV12-4 to TRBJ2-1, with 13 positions matching TRBD2. V lost 5 bases, J lost 8 bases, and 6 bases stayed unmatched. The CDR3 has 15 amino acids. The CDR3, as DNA: TGTGCCAGCAGTGACGGGACTAGCGGGATAGATGAGCAGTTCTTC. Translated, it gives CASSDGTSGIDEQFF.

The chain links TRBV18 to TRBJ1-2; 9 positions match TRBD1. Losses at the gene ends were 0 bases for V and 0 bases for J; bases not matched to a gene: 2. Germline CDR1 reads KGHSH; CDR2 reads LQKENI. The CDR3 covers 16 residues. As DNA, the CDR3 is TGTGCCAGCTCACCACCGGGGACAGGGTCTAACTATGGCTACACCTTC. Translation gives CASSPPGTGSNYGYTF.

This clonotype was detected ten times or more. This chain joins TRBV12-3 or TRBV12-4 and TRBJ2-3; the match to TRBD2 covers 11 bases. CDR3 size: 15 residues. V was clipped by 5 bases and J by 6 bases; unmatched bases: 7. The CDR3 nucleotides are TGTGCCAGCAGTACCCTAGCGGGGGGCGGGGATACGCAGTATTTT. Its protein product is CASSTLAGGGDTQYF.

The CDR3 sequence is CASSIQGGLGGMNTEAFF. DNA of the CDR3: TGTGCCAGTAGTATTCAGGGGGGCTTGGGTGGCATGAACACTGAAGCTTTCTTT. V gene TRBV19 combines with J gene TRBJ1-1; 7 positions match TRBD1. Germline V CDR1 and CDR2: LNHDA, SQIVND (reference sequence). CDR3 length: 18 amino acids. Trimming removed 3 bases from V and 0 bases from J; junction bases left unmatched: 13. The whole variable domain, filled in from reference TRBV19 and TRBJ1-1, reads DGGITQSPKYLFRKEGQNVTLSCEQNLNHDAMYWYRQDPGQGLRLIYYSQIVNDFQKGDIAEGYSVSREKKESFPLTVTSAQKNPTAFYLCASSIQGGLGGMNTEAFFGQGTRLTVV.

Concerning this clonotype itself: Since a much larger clone is just one base distant, this may be a read error. The chain has TRBV11-1 and TRBJ2-7, with 9 nucleotides matching TRBD1. Germline CDR1 SGHAT, CDR2 FQDESV (reference sequence). The CDR3 is made up of 16 amino acids. J gave up 2 bases and V 8 bases, and 13 bases lay outside the gene matches. The CDR3: CASGILTGGRTYEQYF. The CDR3, as DNA: TGTGCCAGCGGCATACTAACAGGGGGCCGGACCTACGAGCAGTACTTC.

This clonotype was counted ten times or more. The chain combines TRBV29-1 with TRBJ2-5, with unresolved D. This CDR3 comprises 11 residues. V gave up 3 bases and J gave up 0 bases, with 2 bases separating them. Looked up from germline, CDR1 is SQVTM and CDR2 is ANQGSEA. CDR3 nucleotide sequence: TGCAGCGTTGACTACCAAGAGACCCAGTACTTC. Its protein is CSVDYQETQYF.

The table lists this clonotype with a few counts. This sequence joins TRBV12-3 or TRBV12-4 and TRBJ2-7; 11 bases fit TRBD2. V lost 0 bases, J lost 5 bases, and 6 bases stayed unmatched. This CDR3 is built from 16 residues. CDR3 DNA: TGTGCCAGCAGTTTAGCGGAAAGACTAGCGGGGAACGAGCAGTACTTC. Translation gives CASSLAERLAGNEQYF.

The chain is built from TRBV19 and TRBJ1-1; the D is unclear. The germline V gene encodes CDR1 LNHDA and CDR2 SQIVND (reference sequence). The CDR3 is made up of 15 amino acids. The ends were cut back, 3 bases at V and 4 bases at J, with 15 bases in the middle. For the CDR3, the DNA is TGTGCCAGTAGTATTAGTTCTGGGGATAGCACTGAAGCTTTCTTT. Amino acids: CASSISSGDSTEAFF. Supplemented by reference TRBV19 and TRBJ1-1, the full variable domain reads DGGITQSPKYLFRKEGQNVTLSCEQNLNHDAMYWYRQDPGQGLRLIYYSQIVNDFQKGDIAEGYSVSREKKESFPLTVTSAQKNPTAFYLCASSISSGDSTEAFFGQGTRLTVV.

The table lists this clonotype with a few counts. A much larger clonotype is one base distant, so this may be a read error. V usage is TRBV10-3 and J usage is TRBJ1-5; D perhaps matches TRBD1 (6 bases). The CDR3 consists of 14 residues. Trimming took off 4 bases at V and 2 bases at J, with 9 bases between the two ends. Germline lookup yields CDR1 ENHRY and CDR2 SYGVKD. CDR3 amino acids: CAISGDKGNQPQHF. Here the CDR3 DNA reads TGTGCCATCAGTGGGGACAAGGGCAATCAGCCCCAGCATTTT.

The V and J genes are TRBV6-5 and TRBJ2-2; D might be TRBD1 or TRBD2, each matching 5 bases. The V gene's germline CDR1 is MNHEY and CDR2 SVGAGI. This CDR3 contains 15 residues. Trimming removed 2 bases at V and 9 bases at J, with 16 bases between. Here the CDR3 DNA reads TGTGCCAGCAGTTACCCAGGGCCAGACGGGAGGGAGCTGTTTTTT. This translates into CASSYPGPDGRELFF.

About this clonotype: A junction end diverges from the germline sequence, so it may reflect a read error. The genes are TRBV28 and TRBJ1-2; D perhaps matches TRBD1 (5 bases). This CDR3 contains 14 residues. Germline CDR1 is MDHEN and CDR2 is SYDVKM. Here the CDR3 reads CASSLSGTDYGHTF. CDR3 in DNA: TGTGCCAGCAGTTTATCCGGGACGGACTATGGCCACACCTTC.

This rearrangement joins TRBV10-3 to TRBJ1-2; D is unresolved. CDR3 size: 11 residues. Germline V lookup: CDR1 ENHRY, CDR2 SYGVKD. V was trimmed by 1 base and J by 8 bases, leaving 5 bases between them. Here the CDR3 reads CAISELEGYTF. DNA for the CDR3: TGTGCCATCAGTGAGTTAGAAGGCTACACCTTC.